These 9 T cell receptor beta chains came from one sample sequenced in a study of blood T cell repertoires in COVID-19. Assay used: immunoSEQ multiplex PCR; TCRdb lists only in-frame clones, some missing. The data hold 150,000 or so clones, with roughly 91% observed a single time. What was sequenced was peripheral blood. These receptors were taken from a woman in her forties or fifties with acute or convalescent COVID-19.

The chain links TRBV27 to TRBJ2-3, with D perhaps TRBD1 (5 bases). There are 13 residues in the CDR3. Trimming removed 3 bases at V and 4 bases at J, with 8 bases between. Germline CDR1 is MNHEY and CDR2 is SMNVEV (reference sequence). The CDR3 nucleotides read TGTGCCAGCAGTTTTTTAGGGGCAGATACGCAGTATTTT. This gives the protein CASSFLGADTQYF.

The gene calls are TRBV7-2 and TRBJ2-7, with 8 bases fitting TRBD2. The CDR3 covers 14 residues. Germline trimming cut 5 bases from V and 6 bases from J; bases unmatched to any gene: 9. Germline CDR1 SGHTA, CDR2 FQGNSA. CDR3 sequence: CASSPGAGGSEQYF. CDR3 nucleotides: TGTGCCAGCAGCCCAGGGGCGGGAGGATCCGAGCAGTACTTC.

The chain joins TRBV27 to TRBJ1-2; tentatively, D is TRBD1 (6 bases). Germline V gene data show CDR1 as MNHEY and CDR2 as SMNVEV (reference sequence). Trimming took 3 bases from V and 8 from J, leaving 22 bases between them. The CDR3 covers 16 residues. The CDR3 DNA follows: TGTGCCAGCAGTTTCCTGTCCGGGACACTAAAGGAAGGCTACACCTTC. Encoded protein: CASSFLSGTLKEGYTF.

The genes are TRBV5-6 and TRBJ1-4, with D hard to call. Between the trimmed V and J ends, which lost 2 bases and 5 bases, there was a span of 10 bases. Germline CDR1 is SGHDT and CDR2 is YYEEEE. The CDR3 totals 14 residues. CDR3 sequence (DNA): TGTGCCAGCAGCTTTGGAGGGTCAAATGAAAAACTGTTTTTT. It is translated as CASSFGGSNEKLFF. The whole variable domain, remainder taken from reference TRBV5-6 and TRBJ1-4, is DAGVTQSPTHLIKTRGQQVTLRCSPKSGHDTVSWYQQALGQGPQFIFQYYEEEERQRGNFPDRFSGHQFPNYSSELNVNALLLGDSALYLCASSFGGSNEKLFFGSGTQLSVL.

The chain links TRBV2 to TRBJ2-5; D remains ambiguous. Germline V gene lookup returns CDR1 SNHLY and CDR2 FYNNEI. V lost 7 bases and J 0 bases, leaving 6 bases between the germline ends. The CDR3 totals 12 residues. Written as DNA, the CDR3 is TGTGCCAGCAACAGCTACCAAGAGACCCAGTACTTC. Its protein product is CASNSYQETQYF.

The chain joins TRBV9 to TRBJ2-1, with 9 bases matching TRBD2. Germline assignment: CDR1 SGDLS and CDR2 YYNGEE. The CDR3 contains 15 residues. With 3 bases clipped from V and 3 bases from J, the junction kept 4 bases outside the gene matches. CDR3 DNA: TGTGCCAGCAGCGCTCGACTAGCGGACTACAATGAGCAGTTCTTC. Protein product: CASSARLADYNEQFF.

J is TRBJ1-5 and V is TRBV27; 8 bases are a match to TRBD1. The CDR3 spans 16 residues. Looked up from germline, CDR1 is MNHEY and CDR2 is SMNVEV (reference sequence). Unmatched junction bases numbered 12, after V lost 8 bases and J lost 3 bases. The CDR3 is CASGTGQGSLNQPQHF. The CDR3 bases are TGTGCCAGCGGCACAGGACAGGGTTCTCTCAATCAGCCCCAGCATTTT.

The V and J genes are TRBV3-1 (or the pseudogene TRBV3-2) and TRBJ1-3, with D tentatively TRBD1 (6 bases). From germline, CDR1 is LGHDT and CDR2 YNNKEL (reference sequence). The CDR3 sequence is 16 residues long. Trimming pared 4 bases from V and 5 bases from J, leaving 18 bases between. The CDR3 region is CASSPVGQGFRNTIYF. Here the CDR3 DNA reads TGTGCCAGCAGCCCTGTAGGGCAGGGGTTTCGAAACACCATATATTTT.

V is TRBV7-9 and J is TRBJ1-5, with D perhaps TRBD1 (6 bases). V lost 5 bases to trimming and J lost 4 bases, with 9 bases between them. From germline, CDR1 is SEHNR and CDR2 FQNEAQ (reference sequence). The length of the CDR3 is 13 residues. The CDR3 DNA reads as TGTGCCAGCAGCCGGGACAATAATCAGCCCCAGCATTTT. It translates to CASSRDNNQPQHF.